This TCR beta chain was identified during a study of T cells after yellow fever vaccination. Whole-study context: The SMART-Seq v4 Ultra Low Input method served to prepare the low-cell-number fractions.

The study, taken as a whole, reports: The secondary response was weaker but peaked faster, day 5 versus 15. Contamination of FACS-sorted repertoires by abundant clonotypes from the bulk population could occur.

Researchers made TCR cDNA using 5'RACE template switching, and this step added a universal primer site and UMIs. TCRdb reprocessed the 5' RACE reads via MiXCR and lists one record per CDR3 protein. The sample records some 350,000 distinct CDR3 sequences, over 5% being singletons. This CDR3 has 12 amino acids. CDR1 is SQVTM and CDR2 is ANQGSEA in the germline V gene. Trimming took off 6 bases at V and 2 bases at J, with 11 bases between the two ends. This clonotype was recorded at least ten times. What it binds is unknown. The rearrangement uses TRBV29-1 and TRBJ2-7, with D perhaps assigned TRBD1 or TRBD2 (5 bases each). This clonotype was obtained from a man aged 25 to 40 who received the YFV17D yellow fever vaccine. The source was PBMCs, collected 5 days after the yellow fever booster vaccination. In DNA form, the CDR3 reads TGCAGCGTGGGGACGGGGACCTACGAGCAGTACTTC. Translating it yields CSVGTGTYEQYF.